These 23 T cell receptor beta chains came from one sample sequenced in a study of cytomegalovirus exposure and HLA in healthy donors. Primers included in the PCR were 60 Vbeta and 13 Jbeta primers. Profiling relied on immunoSEQ multiplex PCR, and the TCRdb table lists in-frame clones only, not all of them. The sample holds under 200,000 clones, 80% to 90% seen once. Input material: PBMCs. The source of these receptors is a man between 18 and 35 years old in good health and CMV-seropositive.

V is TRBV28 and J is TRBJ1-1, with D possibly being TRBD1 (6 bases). The CDR3 is 15 residues long. V gave up 5 bases and J gave up 4 bases, with 17 bases separating them. Germline lookup yields CDR1 MDHEN and CDR2 SYDVKM. CDR3 amino acids: CASSARGGEGTEAFF. The CDR3 DNA is TGTGCCAGCAGTGCCCGTGGGGGCGAAGGCACTGAAGCTTTCTTT.

The V call is TRBV11-2, the J call TRBJ2-6; TRBD1 matches 10 bases. Unmatched junction bases numbered 8, after V lost 5 bases and J lost 1 base. The CDR3 is made up of 18 amino acids. CDR1 and CDR2 (germline): SGHAT, FQNNGV. In DNA, the CDR3 is TGTGCCAGCAGCCTCCGGACAGGGGGAGGTTCTGGGGCCAACGTCCTGACTTTC. Its translation: CASSLRTGGGSGANVLTF. Full variable domain (rest looked up from reference TRBV11-2 and TRBJ2-6): EAGVAQSPRYKIIEKRQSVAFWCNPISGHATLYWYQQILGQGPKLLIQFQNNGVVDDSQLPKDRFSAERLKGVDSTLKIQPAKLEDSAVYLCASSLRTGGGSGANVLTFGAGSRLTVL.

The rearrangement uses TRBV6-1 and TRBJ1-5, with 8 bases aligning to TRBD1. Germline V lookup: CDR1 MNHNS, CDR2 SASEGT. J gave up 5 bases and V 3 bases, and 12 bases lay outside the gene matches. CDR3 size: 17 residues. The CDR3, as DNA: TGTGCCAGCAGTGATAGGATGCGACAGGGGTTTTATCAGCCCCAGCATTTT. The encoded protein is CASSDRMRQGFYQPQHF.

This sequence joins TRBV6-5 and TRBJ1-2; 8 bases map to TRBD1. Germline values: CDR1 MNHEY, CDR2 SVGAGI. This CDR3 is built from 14 residues. The trim removed 6 bases at V and 4 bases at J, leaving 7 bases unmatched. This CDR3 is CASRGGDRGYGYTF. CDR3 sequence (DNA): TGTGCCAGCAGAGGGGGTGACAGGGGCTATGGCTACACCTTC.

The chain employs TRBV7-7 and TRBJ2-2; 8 bases line up with TRBD2. Germline V gives CDR1 SSHAT, CDR2 FNYEAQ (reference sequence). The CDR3 covers 16 residues. The V gene end was trimmed by 5 bases and the J gene end by 3 bases; junction bases not matched to a gene: 8. CDR3: CASSEAGGVYTGELFF. In nucleotides, the CDR3 is TGTGCCAGCAGCGAGGCCGGGGGGGTTTACACCGGGGAGCTGTTTTTT.

The chain uses TRBV29-1 and TRBJ1-2, with 9 bases lining up with TRBD1. This CDR3 is built from 12 residues. CDR1 SQVTM and CDR2 ANQGSEA come from the germline V gene. The trim removed 4 bases at V and 8 bases at J, leaving 5 bases unmatched. The chain's CDR3 is CSVVGTGYGYTF. The CDR3 nucleotides read TGCAGCGTTGTCGGGACAGGGTACGGCTACACCTTC.

The gene calls are TRBV9 and TRBJ2-3; 7 positions match TRBD1. V lost 0 bases to trimming and J lost 2 bases; unmatched junction nucleotides: 6. In germline, CDR1 is SGDLS, CDR2 YYNGEE. The CDR3 totals 16 residues. The CDR3 spells CASSVAGGQNTDTQYF. The CDR3 DNA reads TGTGCCAGCAGCGTAGCAGGGGGACAGAACACAGATACGCAGTATTTT.

The CDR3 DNA follows: TGTGCCAGCAGCGTAGGGGGGACAGGGGAGGGCGAGCAGTACTTC. It translates to CASSVGGTGEGEQYF. The rearrangement joins TRBV9 to TRBJ2-7; 10 nucleotides match TRBD1. The CDR3 totals 15 residues. The germline V gene has CDR1 SGDLS and CDR2 YYNGEE. The V gene end was trimmed by 0 bases and the J gene end by 6 bases; junction bases not matched to a gene: 6.

In nucleotides, the CDR3 is TGTGCCAGCAGTAATAGCGGGGGGGCCTACAATGAGCAGTTCTTC. Translation gives CASSNSGGAYNEQFF. V is TRBV7-8 and J is TRBJ2-1; the match to TRBD2 covers 11 bases. The V gene's germline CDR1 is SGHVS and CDR2 FQNEAQ. The J segment lost 2 bases and the V segment lost 6 bases, leaving 3 bases of the junction unmatched. This CDR3 spans 15 amino acids.

This clone was picked up one time. The CDR3: CASSFSGGGTGELFF. The CDR3 coding sequence is TGTGCCAGCAGCTTTAGCGGGGGCGGAACCGGGGAGCTGTTTTTT. V gene TRBV7-2 combines with J gene TRBJ2-2, with 9 bases matching TRBD2. This CDR3 has 15 residues. CDR1 is SGHTA and CDR2 is FQGNSA in the germline V gene. Losses at the gene ends were 3 bases for V and 5 bases for J; bases not matched to a gene: 4.

The chain combines TRBV7-4 with TRBJ2-1, with D perhaps matching TRBD1 (5 bases). Germline assignment: CDR1 SGHVT and CDR2 SQSDAQ. Trimming left V 5 bases short and J 2 bases short, with 13 bases between. CDR3 length: 15 amino acids. The CDR3 is CASSAPGQAYNEQFF. The CDR3 DNA sequence: TGTGCCAGCAGCGCCCCAGGACAAGCCTACAATGAGCAGTTCTTC.

The chain combines TRBV9 with TRBJ1-2, with 8 bases aligning to TRBD1. With V trimmed by 1 base and J by 6 bases, 5 bases remained unmatched. This CDR3 spans 14 amino acids. The germline V gene encodes CDR1 SGDLS and CDR2 YYNGEE. The CDR3 nucleotides are TGTGCCAGCAGCGTACGTTCGGACAGGGATGGCTACACCTTC. Encoded protein: CASSVRSDRDGYTF.

This clone was seen once. The CDR3 bases are TGTGCCAGCAGCCTAGGGGACAGTCGCACAGATACGCAGTATTTT. Encoded protein: CASSLGDSRTDTQYF. The chain links TRBV7-2 to TRBJ2-3, with TRBD1 matching over 7 bases. Losses at the gene ends were 5 bases for V and 1 base for J; bases not matched to a gene: 6. Germline V gene sequence: CDR1 SGHTA, CDR2 FQGNSA. CDR3 size: 15 residues.

V gene TRBV30 combines with J gene TRBJ2-1, with no clear D. Germline V lookup: CDR1 GTSNPN, CDR2 SVGIG (reference sequence). The CDR3 totals 14 residues. V was cut by 0 bases and J by 2 bases, with 8 bases left in between. CDR3 sequence (DNA): TGTGCCTGGAGTGTGACCGGAGCCTACAATGAGCAGTTCTTC. Residues: CAWSVTGAYNEQFF.

The chain is built from TRBV20-1 and TRBJ2-5; D not certain. The CDR3 contains 10 residues. Deletions cut 3 bases from V and 5 bases from J, with 4 bases between. The germline CDR1 and CDR2 sequences are DFQATT and SNEGSKA (reference sequence). The CDR3: CSASGETQYF. The CDR3 nucleotides read TGCAGTGCTAGCGGTGAGACCCAGTACTTC.

This clone was counted a few times. In DNA form, the CDR3 reads TGTGCCAGCAGCACTTACGCTGAAGCTTTCTTT. This sequence encodes CASSTYAEAFF. The V call is TRBV9, the J call TRBJ1-1; D remains unclear. CDR1 SGDLS and CDR2 YYNGEE come from the germline V gene. With 4 bases removed from V and 6 bases from J, the gap between germline ends came to 7 bases. CDR3 length equals 11 residues.

J is TRBJ1-4 and V is TRBV5-1; 7 positions agree with TRBD1. Losses at the gene ends were 2 bases for V and 2 bases for J; bases not matched to a gene: 6. The CDR3 covers 16 residues. Germline CDR1 is SGHRS and CDR2 is YFSETQ. In DNA, the CDR3 is TGCGCCAGCAGCTTACCACAGGGGACCACTAATGAAAAACTGTTTTTT. It yields the protein CASSLPQGTTNEKLFF.

The gene calls are TRBV6-1 and TRBJ2-5, with 7 bases lining up with TRBD1. Germline-derived CDR1 and CDR2 are MNHNS and SASEGT. The CDR3 has 14 residues. V was clipped by 0 bases and J by 4 bases; unmatched bases: 2. The CDR3 is CASSEATGRETQYF. The CDR3 DNA is TGTGCCAGCAGTGAAGCGACAGGGAGAGAGACCCAGTACTTC.

Only a few counts were recorded for this clone. CDR3 in DNA: TGTGCCAGCAGTCCGGCGGACAGGGTGGGCTACGAGCAGTACTTC. This translates into CASSPADRVGYEQYF. The V and J genes are TRBV27 and TRBJ2-7, with 8 positions matching TRBD1. Looked up from germline, CDR1 is MNHEY and CDR2 is SMNVEV (reference sequence). The CDR3 sequence is 15 residues long. After removal of 5 bases from V and 3 bases from J, the junction contained 9 bases not matched to a gene.

Turning to this clone: Other DNA sequences in the sample encode the same CDR3. The V call is TRBV23-1, the J call TRBJ1-1; unclear D gene. TRBV23-1 carries the ORF label, with uncertain function. The V gene lost 4 bases and the J gene lost 5 bases, with 17 bases spanning the gap. The CDR3 is 15 residues long. CDR3: CASSRGDLRSTEAFF. DNA of the CDR3: TGCGCCAGCAGTCGTGGAGACTTGAGGTCTACTGAAGCTTTCTTT.

This chain joins TRBV2 and TRBJ1-2; weak D call: TRBD1 (6 bases). V lost 6 bases and J 3 bases, leaving 14 bases between the germline ends. There are 14 residues in the CDR3. The germline V gene encodes CDR1 SNHLY and CDR2 FYNNEI. CDR3 sequence (DNA): TGTGCCAGCAGAACAGGGATGACGGACTATGGCTACACCTTC. It yields the protein CASRTGMTDYGYTF.

This clone appeared a single time. This rearrangement joins TRBV27 to TRBJ2-1; 9 positions agree with TRBD1. After removal of 5 bases from V and 9 bases from J, the junction contained 5 bases not matched to a gene. Germline V gene data show CDR1 as MNHEY and CDR2 as SMNVEV (reference sequence). There are 13 residues in the CDR3. In DNA, the CDR3 is TGTGCCAGCAGTGTACAGGGGGCGGGTGAGCAGTTCTTC. It is translated as CASSVQGAGEQFF.

The V call is TRBV25-1, the J call TRBJ2-5, with 7 bases aligning to TRBD1. The J call may be wrong; the DNA end is better matched by TRBJ2-7. Per the germline V gene, CDR1 is MGHDK and CDR2 is SYGVNS. The CDR3 extends over 12 amino acids. Written as DNA, the CDR3 is TGTGCCAGCAGCCGACAGGGCTACGAGCAGTACTTC. Protein product: CASSRQGYEQYF.